This T cell receptor (beta chain) was retrieved from a study of OX40 agonist ivuxolimab in advanced cancers. Study details: Each patient was given ivuxolimab into a vein every 2 weeks, at 0.01 to 10 mg/kg. Study-wide results and limits: Among patients with partial responses at 0.1-3.0 mg/kg, clonal expansion was among the lowest.

To note about this clone: Its cognate antigen is unknown.

Assay used: immunoSEQ multiplex PCR; TCRdb lists only in-frame clones, some missing. The data hold 50,000 to 75,000 clones, with around 86% observed a single time. This sequence was found in an adult with an advanced solid tumor such as melanoma, head and neck, liver or kidney cancer. Sample: CD4+ or CD8+ T cells sorted from blood, taken in a trial of the OX40 agonist ivuxolimab.

The CDR3 sequence: CASSQDRAAGYTF. The DNA of the CDR3 is TGTGCCAGCTCACAGGACAGGGCGGCTGGCTACACCTTC. The chain employs TRBV18 and TRBJ1-2, with 8 bases fitting TRBD1. The CDR3 covers 13 residues. Germline V gives CDR1 KGHSH, CDR2 LQKENI. The trim removed 4 bases at V and 7 bases at J, leaving 5 bases unmatched.